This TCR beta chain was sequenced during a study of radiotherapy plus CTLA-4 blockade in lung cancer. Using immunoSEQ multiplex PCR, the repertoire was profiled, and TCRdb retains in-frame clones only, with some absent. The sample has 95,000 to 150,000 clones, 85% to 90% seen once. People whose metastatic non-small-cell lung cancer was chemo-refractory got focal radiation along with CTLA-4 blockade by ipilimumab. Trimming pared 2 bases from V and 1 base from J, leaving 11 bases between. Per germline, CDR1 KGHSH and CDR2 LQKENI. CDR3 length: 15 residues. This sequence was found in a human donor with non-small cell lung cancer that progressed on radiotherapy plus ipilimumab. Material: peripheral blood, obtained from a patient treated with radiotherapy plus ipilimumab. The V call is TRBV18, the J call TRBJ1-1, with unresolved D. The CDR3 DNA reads TGTGCCAGCTCACCAAGGGCCTTATCGAACACTGAAGCTTTCTTT. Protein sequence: CASSPRALSNTEAFF.